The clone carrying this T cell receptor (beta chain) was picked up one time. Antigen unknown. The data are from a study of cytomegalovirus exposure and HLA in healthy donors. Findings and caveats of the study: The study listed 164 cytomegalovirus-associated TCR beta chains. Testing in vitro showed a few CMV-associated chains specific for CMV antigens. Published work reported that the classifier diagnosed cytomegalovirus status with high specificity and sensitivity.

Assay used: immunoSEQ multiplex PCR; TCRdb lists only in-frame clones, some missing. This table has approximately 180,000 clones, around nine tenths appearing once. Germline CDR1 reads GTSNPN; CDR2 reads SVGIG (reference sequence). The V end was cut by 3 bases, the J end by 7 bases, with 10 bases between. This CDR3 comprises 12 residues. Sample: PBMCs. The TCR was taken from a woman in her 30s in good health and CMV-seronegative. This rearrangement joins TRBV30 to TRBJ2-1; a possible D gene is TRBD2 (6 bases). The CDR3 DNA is TGTGCCTGGAGCGGGGGAAAAAATGAGCAGTTCTTC. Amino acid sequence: CAWSGGKNEQFF. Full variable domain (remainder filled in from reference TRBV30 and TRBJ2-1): SQTIHQWPATLVQPVGSPLSLECTVEGTSNPNLYWYRQAAGRGLQLLFYSVGIGQISSEVPQNLSASRPQDRQFILSSKKLLLSDSGFYLCAWSGGKNEQFFGPGTRLTVL.